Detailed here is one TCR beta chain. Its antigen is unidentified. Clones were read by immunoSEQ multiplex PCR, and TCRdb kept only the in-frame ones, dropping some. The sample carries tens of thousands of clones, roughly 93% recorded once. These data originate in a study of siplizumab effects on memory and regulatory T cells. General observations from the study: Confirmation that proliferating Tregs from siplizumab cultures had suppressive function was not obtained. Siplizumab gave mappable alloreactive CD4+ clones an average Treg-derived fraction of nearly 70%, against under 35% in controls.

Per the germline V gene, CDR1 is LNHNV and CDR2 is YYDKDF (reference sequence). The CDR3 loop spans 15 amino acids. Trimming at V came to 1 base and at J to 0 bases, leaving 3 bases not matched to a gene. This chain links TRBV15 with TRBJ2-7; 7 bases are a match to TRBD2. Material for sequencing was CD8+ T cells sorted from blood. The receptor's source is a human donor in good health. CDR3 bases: TGTGCCACCAGCAGAGCCGGCGGGAGCTCCTACGAGCAGTACTTC. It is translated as CATSRAGGSSYEQYF.